These 18 T cell receptor beta chains share one sample of origin, sequenced in a study of control samples from healthy donors and cancer patients. Assay used: immunoSEQ multiplex PCR; TCRdb lists only in-frame clones, some missing. The sample consists of 100,000 to 150,000 clones, about 92% of them appearing once. Sequenced sample: PBMCs. The receptors were gathered from an elderly man with head and neck cancer.

The chain recombines TRBV21-1 with TRBJ2-7. TRBV21-1 is given as a pseudogene. CDR3 length: 16 residues. CDR3 residues: CASSKGMNGARYEQYF. The CDR3 DNA sequence: TGTGCCAGCAGCAAAGGAATGAACGGGGCCCGCTACGAGCAGTACTTC.

This chain joins TRBV10-3 and TRBJ1-6; D unresolved. Germline CDR1 ENHRY, CDR2 SYGVKD. The germline V and J ends were trimmed by 10 bases and 6 bases, with 13 bases remaining between them. This CDR3 has 13 amino acids. The CDR3 loop reads CATRTLLNSPLHF. In DNA, the CDR3 is TGTGCCACACGGACTCTACTTAATTCACCCCTCCACTTT.

V is TRBV5-4 and J is TRBJ2-7; D unclear. The ends were cut back, 2 bases at V and 0 bases at J, with 6 bases in the middle. The CDR3 runs to 13 residues. Germline V gene sequence: CDR1 SGHNT, CDR2 YYREEE (reference sequence). The CDR3 DNA reads as TGTGCCAGCAGCTTCGACGGCTCCTACGAGCAGTACTTC. Translation gives CASSFDGSYEQYF.

The gene calls are TRBV25-1 and TRBJ2-7; possible D gene TRBD2, 5 bases. This CDR3 is 14 amino acids long. V lost 3 bases and J lost 2, with 11 bases in between. Germline lookup yields CDR1 MGHDK and CDR2 SYGVNS. The CDR3 sequence: CASSDTRRTYEQYF. For the CDR3, the DNA is TGTGCCAGCAGTGACACTCGGAGGACCTACGAGCAGTACTTC.

The genes are TRBV3-1 (or the pseudogene TRBV3-2) and TRBJ1-6; perhaps TRBD1 as D (6 bases). Germline CDR1 LGHDT, CDR2 YNNKEL (reference sequence). Trimming cost V 1 base and J 9 bases, with 13 bases left between them. The CDR3 contains 15 residues. Here the CDR3 reads CASSQVKGGSSPLHF. The DNA of the CDR3 is TGTGCCAGCAGCCAAGTAAAAGGGGGATCTTCACCCCTCCACTTT.

This clone was counted once. The chain joins TRBV4-1 to TRBJ1-1; no firm D call. The CDR3 covers 14 residues. The germline CDR1 and CDR2 sequences are MGHRA and YSYEKL. Trimming took 1 base from V and 8 from J, leaving 14 bases between them. Here the CDR3 DNA reads TGCGCCAGCAGCCAAGTATTATTGACCGAAGAAGCTTTCTTT. It is translated as CASSQVLLTEEAFF.

The rearrangement links TRBV7-6 to TRBJ1-3; D ambiguous. Per the germline V gene, CDR1 is SGHVS and CDR2 is FNYEAQ. The V end lost 5 bases, the J end lost 1 base, and 12 bases lay between the germline ends. This CDR3 contains 15 residues. This CDR3 reads CASSPSASSGNTIYF. For the CDR3, the DNA is TGTGCCAGCAGCCCCTCGGCGAGTTCTGGAAACACCATATATTTT.

The chain combines TRBV12-3 or TRBV12-4 with TRBJ1-2; TRBD1 matches at 8 bases. V shed 6 bases and J 7 bases; nucleotides not matched to a gene: 7. The CDR3 spans 13 residues. Written as DNA, the CDR3 is TGTGCCAGCAGGATGACAGGGGCTGGTGGCTACACCTTC. It yields the protein CASRMTGAGGYTF.

The chain recombines TRBV20-1 with TRBJ2-1; D uncertain. The V gene's germline CDR1 is DFQATT and CDR2 SNEGSKA (reference sequence). This CDR3 has 11 residues. The V gene lost 1 base and the J gene lost 6 bases, with 4 bases spanning the gap. The CDR3 bases are TGCAGTGCTAGAGGTTTCAATGAGCAGTTCTTC. It codes for CSARGFNEQFF.

The chain joins TRBV9 to TRBJ1-2; maybe TRBD1 (6 bases). From germline, CDR1 is SGDLS and CDR2 YYNGEE. This CDR3 is built from 15 residues. Trimming pared 3 bases from V and 3 bases from J, leaving 15 bases between. CDR3 residues: CASSAQTGIDYGYTF. DNA of the CDR3: TGTGCCAGCAGCGCACAGACAGGAATTGACTATGGCTACACCTTC.

The chain joins TRBV9 to TRBJ2-7, with 10 bases identical to TRBD1. V trimming: 2 bases; J trimming: 4 bases; junction bases outside the gene matches: 6. The CDR3 is 15 residues long. Per the germline V gene, CDR1 is SGDLS and CDR2 is YYNGEE. The CDR3 nucleotides read TGTGCCAGCAGCGTGCTCGACAGGGGGCTGTACGAGCAGTACTTC. This encodes CASSVLDRGLYEQYF.

CDR3 nucleotides: TGTGCCAGCACCGGGGGAATTTCAGGCGGTGTCGACGGCTACACCTTC. Amino acids: CASTGGISGGVDGYTF. The rearrangement uses TRBV2 and TRBJ1-2; possibly TRBD1 for D (5 bases). The CDR3 spans 16 residues. Looked up from germline, CDR1 is SNHLY and CDR2 is FYNNEI. V lost 7 bases, J lost 8 bases, and 26 bases lay in between.

CDR3 DNA sequence: TGCGCCAGCAGCTTGGCCGTGACAGACTATGGCTACACCTTC. This translates into CASSLAVTDYGYTF. The chain combines TRBV5-1 with TRBJ1-2, with D tentatively TRBD1 (5 bases). Germline values: CDR1 SGHRS, CDR2 YFSETQ. V lost 0 bases and J lost 3, with 9 bases in between. This CDR3 region has 14 residues.

The V and J genes are TRBV6-5 and TRBJ2-7, with D unclear. V was clipped by 5 bases and J by 2 bases, with 16 bases between them. This CDR3 has 15 amino acids. Germline V gene sequence: CDR1 MNHEY, CDR2 SVGAGI. CDR3 sequence reads: CASSTVLVSPYEQYF. The CDR3 DNA reads as TGTGCCAGCAGTACCGTCCTCGTCTCACCCTACGAGCAGTACTTC.

This chain connects TRBV3-1 (or the pseudogene TRBV3-2) to TRBJ2-2; 8 bases are a match to TRBD2. Germline loops: CDR1 LGHDT, CDR2 YNNKEL (reference sequence). CDR3 length: 16 residues. J lost 1 base, V lost 3 bases, and 4 bases had no gene match. The CDR3 nucleotides read TGTGCCAGCAGCCAGGGACTAGAGATGAACACCGGGGAGCTGTTTTTT. The encoded protein is CASSQGLEMNTGELFF.

The chain uses TRBV4-1 and TRBJ1-1; 8 bases match TRBD1. This CDR3 spans 16 amino acids. J lost 0 bases, V lost 3 bases, and 6 bases had no gene match. Germline CDR1 reads MGHRA; CDR2 reads YSYEKL. The DNA of the CDR3 is TGCGCCAGCAGCCAGACCCCGGGACAGGTGAACACTGAAGCTTTCTTT. It translates to CASSQTPGQVNTEAFF.

This chain links TRBV19 with TRBJ2-2; D gene uncertain. Germline V CDR1 and CDR2: LNHDA, SQIVND (reference sequence). The CDR3 totals 14 residues. The V end lost 0 bases, the J end lost 5 bases, and 7 bases lay between the germline ends. The CDR3 protein is CASSIDPATGELFF. CDR3 in DNA: TGTGCCAGTAGTATAGATCCGGCAACCGGGGAGCTGTTTTTT.

This clone was counted a single time. The chain joins TRBV7-2 to TRBJ1-2, with D unclear. CDR1 is SGHTA, CDR2 FQGNSA, per germline. Deletions cut 2 bases from V and 6 bases from J, with 22 bases between. The CDR3 totals 17 residues. This CDR3 reads CASSLRHGRTLTDGYTF. The CDR3 region has the DNA TGTGCCAGCAGCTTACGCCACGGACGCACTCTAACGGATGGCTACACCTTC.